The 8 T cell receptor beta chains below come from one sample, sequenced in a study of naive and memory T cell subsets. Both TRBC1 and TRBC2 were covered by a beta constant-region primer of two equimolar oligonucleotides. Nested alpha and beta constant-region primers with the SP2 primer drove four PCR rounds on ligated cDNA. TCRdb reprocessed the UMI-ligation and nested PCR reads via MiXCR and lists one record per CDR3 protein. The table lists tens of thousands of distinct CDR3 sequences, around 9% of them singletons, with 1.2% in the top ten. The sequenced material came from naive CD8+ T cells from blood. All receptors derive from a human donor in good health.

This clonotype was detected a few times. V and J are TRBV7-2 and TRBJ2-7; no clear D gene. CDR1 is SGHTA and CDR2 is FQGNSA in the germline V gene. V gave up 2 bases and J gave up 3 bases, with 14 bases separating them. There are 15 residues in the CDR3. CDR3 in DNA: TGTGCCAGCAGCTTATGGGGAACACCGAACTACGAGCAGTACTTC. Amino acid sequence: CASSLWGTPNYEQYF.

This clonotype was seen many times. The chain has TRBV19 and TRBJ1-5; maybe TRBD1 (5 bases). This CDR3 is 14 amino acids long. V was pared by 4 bases and J by 3 bases, with 10 bases between. Germline assignment: CDR1 LNHDA and CDR2 SQIVND (reference sequence). CDR3 loop: CASSSGQFNQPQHF. The CDR3 nucleotides are TGTGCCAGTAGTAGCGGACAATTCAATCAGCCCCAGCATTTT.

This clonotype was detected a few times. The chain links TRBV5-4 to TRBJ2-1; TRBD2 matches at 8 bases. Germline values: CDR1 SGHNT, CDR2 YYREEE (reference sequence). The V gene end was trimmed by 2 bases and the J gene end by 7 bases; junction bases not matched to a gene: 8. The CDR3 runs 15 residues. CDR3 nucleotide sequence: TGTGCCAGCAGCTTTAAGCGGGAGTTGAGGAATGAGCAGTTCTTC. Translating gives CASSFKRELRNEQFF.

This clonotype was detected many times. The CDR3 region is CASSQGDEQYF. CDR3 coding DNA: TGCGCCAGCAGCCAAGGGGACGAGCAGTACTTC. V gene TRBV4-1 combines with J gene TRBJ2-7; D gene uncertain. Trimming took 1 base from V and 5 from J, leaving 3 bases between them. Germline CDR1 MGHRA, CDR2 YSYEKL. This CDR3 region has 11 residues.

This clonotype was seen only a few times. The J gene is TRBJ1-1, the V gene TRBV4-2; D remains ambiguous. Germline CDR1 and CDR2: LGHNA and YNFKEQ. Trimming left V 1 base short and J 0 bases short, with 12 bases between. The CDR3 extends over 16 amino acids. CDR3 in amino acids: CASSQVAGELNTEAFF. The CDR3 DNA follows: TGTGCCAGCAGCCAAGTAGCGGGCGAGTTGAACACTGAAGCTTTCTTT.

This clonotype was observed many times. J is TRBJ2-5 and V is TRBV27, with unresolved D. CDR1 is MNHEY, CDR2 SMNVEV, per germline (reference sequence). Trimming removed 6 bases from V and 1 base from J, with 12 bases in between. The CDR3 has 14 amino acids. The CDR3 DNA reads TGTGCCAGCAGCCCAACGGGCAGCCAAGAGACCCAGTACTTC. Its protein product is CASSPTGSQETQYF.

This clonotype was observed many times. This rearrangement joins TRBV5-1 to TRBJ2-5; 8 bases agree with TRBD2. The CDR3 extends over 14 amino acids. Per germline, CDR1 SGHRS and CDR2 YFSETQ. The junction had 3 bases not matched to a gene; V was cut back by 0 bases and J by 5 bases. DNA of the CDR3: TGCGCCAGCAGCTTGGCAGCGGGAGTCGAGACCCAGTACTTC. Protein product: CASSLAAGVETQYF.

A note on this clonotype: A much larger clone differs from this one at a single base, so this may be a read error. The chain combines TRBV30 with TRBJ2-7; no clear D. Germline V CDR1 and CDR2: GTSNPN, SVGIG (reference sequence). The CDR3 loop spans 12 amino acids. In DNA form, the CDR3 reads TGTGCCAGGAGTGTAAGCCCCTACGAGCAGTACTTC. Translated, it gives CARSVSPYEQYF.